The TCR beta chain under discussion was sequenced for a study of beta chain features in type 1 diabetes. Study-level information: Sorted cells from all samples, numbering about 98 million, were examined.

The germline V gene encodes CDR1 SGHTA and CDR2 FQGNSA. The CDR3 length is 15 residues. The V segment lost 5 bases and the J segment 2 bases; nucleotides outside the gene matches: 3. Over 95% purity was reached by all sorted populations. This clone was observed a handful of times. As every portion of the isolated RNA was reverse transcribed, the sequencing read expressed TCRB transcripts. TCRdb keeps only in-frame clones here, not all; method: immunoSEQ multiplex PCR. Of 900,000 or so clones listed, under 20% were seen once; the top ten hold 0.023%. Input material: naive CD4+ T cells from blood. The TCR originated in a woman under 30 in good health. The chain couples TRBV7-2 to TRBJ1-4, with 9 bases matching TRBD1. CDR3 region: CASSPTGGTNEKLFF. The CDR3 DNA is TGTGCCAGCAGCCCCACAGGGGGCACTAATGAAAAACTGTTTTTT.